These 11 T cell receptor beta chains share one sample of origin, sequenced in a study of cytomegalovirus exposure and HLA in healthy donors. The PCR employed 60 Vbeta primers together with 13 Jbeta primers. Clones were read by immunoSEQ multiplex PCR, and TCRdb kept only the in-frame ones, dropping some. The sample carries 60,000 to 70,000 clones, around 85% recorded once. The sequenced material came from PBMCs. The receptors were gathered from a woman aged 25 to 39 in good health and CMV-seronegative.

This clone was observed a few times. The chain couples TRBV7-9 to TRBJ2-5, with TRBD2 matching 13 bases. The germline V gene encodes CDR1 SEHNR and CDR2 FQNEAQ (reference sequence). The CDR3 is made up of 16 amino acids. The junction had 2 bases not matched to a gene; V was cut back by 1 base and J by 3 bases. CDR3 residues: CASSLGLAGGEETQYF. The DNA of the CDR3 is TGTGCCAGCAGCTTAGGACTAGCGGGGGGCGAAGAGACCCAGTACTTC. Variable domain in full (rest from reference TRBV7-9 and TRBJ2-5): DTGVSQNPRHKITKRGQNVTFRCDPISEHNRLYWYRQTLGQGPEFLTYFQNEAQLEKSRLLSDRFSAERPKGSFSTLEIQRTEQGDSAMYLCASSLGLAGGEETQYFGPGTRLLVL.

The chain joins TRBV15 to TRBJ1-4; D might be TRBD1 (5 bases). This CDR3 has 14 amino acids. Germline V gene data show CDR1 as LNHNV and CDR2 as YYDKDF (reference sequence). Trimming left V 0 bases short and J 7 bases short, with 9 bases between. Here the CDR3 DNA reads TGTGCCACCAGCAGAGATAGACAGATTGAAAAACTGTTTTTT. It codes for CATSRDRQIEKLFF.

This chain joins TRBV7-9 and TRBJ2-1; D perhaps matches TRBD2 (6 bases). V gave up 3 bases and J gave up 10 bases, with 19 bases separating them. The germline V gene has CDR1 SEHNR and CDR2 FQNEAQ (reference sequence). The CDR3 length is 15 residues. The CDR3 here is CASSFGRGVGPEQFF. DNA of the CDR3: TGTGCCAGCAGCTTTGGACGCGGGGTCGGGCCCGAGCAGTTCTTC.

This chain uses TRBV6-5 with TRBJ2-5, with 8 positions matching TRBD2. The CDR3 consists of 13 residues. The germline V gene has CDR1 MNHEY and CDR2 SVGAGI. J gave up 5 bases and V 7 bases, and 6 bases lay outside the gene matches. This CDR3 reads CASKLAGRETQYF. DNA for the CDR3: TGTGCCAGCAAATTAGCGGGAAGGGAGACCCAGTACTTC.

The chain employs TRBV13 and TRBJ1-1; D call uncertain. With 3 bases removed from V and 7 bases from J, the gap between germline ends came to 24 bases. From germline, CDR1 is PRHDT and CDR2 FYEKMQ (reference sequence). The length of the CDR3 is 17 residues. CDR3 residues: CASSFGLRFAGMGEAFF. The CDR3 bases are TGTGCCAGCAGCTTCGGTTTAAGGTTTGCGGGGATGGGTGAAGCTTTCTTT.

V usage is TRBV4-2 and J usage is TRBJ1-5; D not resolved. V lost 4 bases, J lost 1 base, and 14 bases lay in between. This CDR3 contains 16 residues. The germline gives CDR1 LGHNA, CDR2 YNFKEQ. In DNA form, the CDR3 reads TGTGCCAGCAGCCTCACGGTCGGGAGAAGCAATCAGCCCCAGCATTTT. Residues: CASSLTVGRSNQPQHF.

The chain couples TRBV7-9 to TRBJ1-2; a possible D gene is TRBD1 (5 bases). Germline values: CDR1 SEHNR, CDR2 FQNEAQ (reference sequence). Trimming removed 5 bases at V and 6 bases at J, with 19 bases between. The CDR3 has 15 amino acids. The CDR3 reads CASSRTQGPSDGYTF. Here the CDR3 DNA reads TGTGCCAGCAGCCGCACTCAGGGCCCGAGTGATGGCTACACCTTC.

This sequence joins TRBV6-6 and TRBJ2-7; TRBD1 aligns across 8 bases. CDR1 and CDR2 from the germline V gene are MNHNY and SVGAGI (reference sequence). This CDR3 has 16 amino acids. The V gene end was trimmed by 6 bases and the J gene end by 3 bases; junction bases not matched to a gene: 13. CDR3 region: CASSIIGDRRIYEQYF. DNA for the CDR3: TGTGCCAGCAGCATAATAGGGGACAGGCGGATCTACGAGCAGTACTTC.

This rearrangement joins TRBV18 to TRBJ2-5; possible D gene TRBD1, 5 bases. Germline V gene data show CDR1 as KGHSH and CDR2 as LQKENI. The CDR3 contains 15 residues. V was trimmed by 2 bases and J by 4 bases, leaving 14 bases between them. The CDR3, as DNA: TGTGCCAGCTCACCAGCCTGGGGCAGTGGAGAGACCCAGTACTTC. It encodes CASSPAWGSGETQYF.

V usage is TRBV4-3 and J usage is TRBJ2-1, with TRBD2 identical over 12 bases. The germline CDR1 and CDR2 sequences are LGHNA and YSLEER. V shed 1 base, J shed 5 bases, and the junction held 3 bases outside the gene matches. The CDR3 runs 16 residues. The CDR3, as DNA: TGCGCCAGCAGCCAAGGCGCTAGCGGGAGGGACAATGAGCAGTTCTTC. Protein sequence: CASSQGASGRDNEQFF.

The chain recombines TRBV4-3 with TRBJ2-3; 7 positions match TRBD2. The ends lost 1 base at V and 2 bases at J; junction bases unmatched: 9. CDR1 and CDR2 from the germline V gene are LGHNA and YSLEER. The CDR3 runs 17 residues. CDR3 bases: TGCGCCAGCAGCCAAGCTGGCGGGAGCTCCAACACAGATACGCAGTATTTT. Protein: CASSQAGGSSNTDTQYF.